The next 29 T cell receptor beta chains were all read from a single sample in a study of OX40 agonist ivuxolimab in advanced cancers. Clones were sequenced by immunoSEQ multiplex PCR, and TCRdb holds only the in-frame ones, with some missing. The sample gives more than 60,000 clones, 81% of which show up once; about 5% is in the top ten. This specimen was CD4+ or CD8+ T cells sorted from blood, taken in a trial of the OX40 agonist ivuxolimab. Source of these receptors: an adult with an advanced solid tumor such as melanoma, head and neck, liver or kidney cancer.

This chain connects TRBV9 to TRBJ1-2; perhaps TRBD1 as D (6 bases). Germline CDR1 reads SGDLS; CDR2 reads YYNGEE. CDR3 size: 16 residues. Trimming shortened V by 0 bases and J by 8 bases, and 20 bases separated the two germline ends. The CDR3 nucleotides are TGTGCCAGCAGCGTAGCTACTGGGCGGGGGGCGCGAGGCTACACCTTC. Protein sequence: CASSVATGRGARGYTF.

V is TRBV5-1 and J is TRBJ1-1, with TRBD1 as a possible D gene (5 bases). Germline CDR1 reads SGHRS; CDR2 reads YFSETQ. The CDR3 length is 14 residues. V dropped 4 bases and J dropped 5 bases, with 15 bases sitting between them. CDR3 in amino acids: CASSSSRQGTEAFF. The CDR3, as DNA: TGCGCCAGCAGCAGTAGCAGGCAGGGAACTGAAGCTTTCTTT.

This clone was seen just once. The chain has TRBV5-8 and TRBJ2-7, with D perhaps matching TRBD1 (7 bases). The V end lost 4 bases, the J end lost 2 bases, and 13 bases lay between the germline ends. The CDR3 has 14 residues. CDR1 and CDR2 (germline): SGHTS, YDEGEE. CDR3 bases: TGTGCCAGCAGCATCAGGGGGGAAACCTACGAGCAGTACTTC. This codes for CASSIRGETYEQYF.

The rearrangement uses TRBV27 and TRBJ1-5, with D tentatively TRBD1 (5 bases). Per the germline V gene, CDR1 is MNHEY and CDR2 is SMNVEV (reference sequence). V was shortened by 3 bases and J by 0 bases, with 12 bases between the two germline ends. The CDR3 length is 16 residues. The CDR3 nucleotides read TGTGCCAGCAGTTTCCGGGGACCGTATAGCAATCAGCCCCAGCATTTT. This translates into CASSFRGPYSNQPQHF.

The V call is TRBV27, the J call TRBJ1-5; D call uncertain. The V end lost 3 bases, the J end lost 3 bases, and 6 bases lay between the germline ends. Germline V gene sequence: CDR1 MNHEY, CDR2 SMNVEV (reference sequence). The CDR3 has 13 residues. The CDR3 region has the DNA TGTGCCAGCAGTTTTTATATCAATCAGCCCCAGCATTTT. Translating it yields CASSFYINQPQHF.

In regard to this clone: This specimen includes other DNA sequences encoding the same CDR3. This sequence joins TRBV5-6 and TRBJ2-7, with D tentatively TRBD2 (6 bases). This CDR3 comprises 12 residues. Germline loops: CDR1 SGHDT, CDR2 YYEEEE. V dropped 4 bases and J dropped 4 bases, with 9 bases sitting between them. CDR3 sequence reads: CASSLGTYEQYF. The CDR3, as DNA: TGTGCCAGCAGCCTAGGGACTTACGAGCAGTACTTC. Full variable domain (outside the CDR3, taken from reference TRBV5-6 and TRBJ2-7): DAGVTQSPTHLIKTRGQQVTLRCSPKSGHDTVSWYQQALGQGPQFIFQYYEEEERQRGNFPDRFSGHQFPNYSSELNVNALLLGDSALYLCASSLGTYEQYFGPGTRLTVT.

V and J are TRBV27 and TRBJ2-2; 10 bases line up with TRBD1. Germline V gene lookup returns CDR1 MNHEY and CDR2 SMNVEV (reference sequence). J lost 6 bases, V lost 5 bases, and 3 bases had no gene match. The CDR3 has 14 residues. CDR3 residues: CASSADRGPGELFF. CDR3 sequence (DNA): TGTGCCAGCAGTGCAGACAGGGGGCCCGGGGAGCTGTTTTTT.

The genes are TRBV28 and TRBJ1-2, with 12 bases lining up with TRBD1. CDR3 length: 16 residues. Per the germline V gene, CDR1 is MDHEN and CDR2 is SYDVKM. V dropped 5 bases and J dropped 4; count of bases not matched to a gene: 8. CDR3 sequence: CASSSPGQGAGYGYTF. The CDR3 region has the DNA TGTGCCAGCAGTAGCCCGGGACAGGGGGCGGGCTATGGCTACACCTTC.

This chain joins TRBV28 and TRBJ2-3; D perhaps matches TRBD2 (6 bases). From germline, CDR1 is MDHEN and CDR2 SYDVKM. The CDR3 has 14 residues. Between the trimmed V and J ends, which lost 4 bases and 2 bases, there was a span of 10 bases. The CDR3 here is CASSSRDSTDTQYF. In DNA, the CDR3 is TGTGCCAGCAGTTCAAGGGACTCCACAGATACGCAGTATTTT.

The CDR3 here is CASSSQGNSPLHF. The CDR3 DNA sequence: TGTGCCAGCAGCTCTCAGGGGAATTCACCCCTCCACTTT. The chain joins TRBV7-3 to TRBJ1-6, with D possibly TRBD1 on 6 matching bases. The V gene's germline CDR1 is SGHTA and CDR2 FQGTGA. CDR3 length equals 13 residues. V was shortened by 4 bases and J by 7 bases, with 8 bases between the two germline ends.

This rearrangement joins TRBV2 to TRBJ2-7, with D hard to call. Deletions cut 9 bases from V and 7 bases from J, with 19 bases between. The CDR3 is 13 amino acids. From germline, CDR1 is SNHLY and CDR2 FYNNEI. DNA for the CDR3: TGTGCCAGTACGTTGGATAACTCCAGGGAGCAGTACTTC. Its translation: CASTLDNSREQYF.

The CDR3, as DNA: TGTGCCAGCAGTTCGGGGGGGTACCAAGAGACCCAGTACTTC. It translates to CASSSGGYQETQYF. The gene calls are TRBV28 and TRBJ2-5; 8 bases align to TRBD2. CDR3 size: 14 residues. V shed 4 bases and J 0 bases; nucleotides not matched to a gene: 1. Germline V gives CDR1 MDHEN, CDR2 SYDVKM.

A remark on this clone: The identical CDR3 is also encoded by other nucleotide sequences in the sample. CDR3 residues: CASSLEGGTEAFF. CDR3 nucleotide sequence: TGTGCCAGCAGCTTAGAAGGGGGCACTGAAGCTTTCTTT. This chain connects TRBV11-3 to TRBJ1-1; D is possibly TRBD1 (6 bases). V was clipped by 0 bases and J by 4 bases, with 6 bases between them. The CDR3 runs 13 residues. CDR1 is SGHNT and CDR2 is YENEEA in the germline V gene.

The V and J genes are TRBV7-8 and TRBJ2-5; tentative D call: TRBD1 (5 bases). Germline lookup yields CDR1 SGHVS and CDR2 FQNEAQ. The V gene lost 0 bases and the J gene lost 4 bases, with 15 bases spanning the gap. The CDR3 runs to 16 residues. The DNA for the CDR3 is TGTGCCAGCAGCTTAGCAGGGGTCTCCAAAATAGAGACCCAGTACTTC. Protein: CASSLAGVSKIETQYF.

The chain has TRBV5-1 and TRBJ2-1; 9 bases line up with TRBD2. Trimming at V came to 6 bases and at J to 3 bases, leaving 4 bases not matched to a gene. This CDR3 has 14 amino acids. Germline CDR1 reads SGHRS; CDR2 reads YFSETQ. The CDR3: CASKRTSDYNEQFF. The CDR3 nucleotides read TGCGCCAGCAAAAGGACTAGCGACTACAATGAGCAGTTCTTC.

This clone was observed once. The CDR3: CASSLFGRGNTEAFF. The CDR3 coding sequence is TGTGCCAGCAGTTTATTCGGCAGGGGCAACACTGAAGCTTTCTTT. The chain carries TRBV27 and TRBJ1-1, with a possible D match to TRBD1 (6 bases). The CDR3 covers 15 residues. V lost 1 base, J lost 2 bases, and 11 bases lay in between. CDR1 is MNHEY and CDR2 is SMNVEV in the germline V gene (reference sequence).

The chain carries TRBV7-6 and TRBJ2-7, with D possibly being TRBD1 (6 bases). The CDR3 runs to 13 residues. Germline V CDR1 and CDR2: SGHVS, FNYEAQ. Trimming left V 5 bases short and J 5 bases short, with 13 bases between. In DNA, the CDR3 is TGTGCCAGCAGCCCCTTACAGGGTCACGAGCAGTACTTC. Its translation: CASSPLQGHEQYF.

The rearrangement uses TRBV6-1 and TRBJ1-2, with 8 nucleotides matching TRBD1. Unmatched junction bases numbered 4, after V lost 8 bases and J lost 8 bases. The CDR3 has 11 residues. Germline assignment: CDR1 MNHNS and CDR2 SASEGT. CDR3 loop: CASRQGQGYTF. CDR3 sequence (DNA): TGTGCCAGCCGACAGGGGCAGGGCTACACCTTC.

The chain couples TRBV4-3 to TRBJ2-5; D perhaps matches TRBD1 (5 bases). V lost 1 base and J lost 5, with 14 bases in between. CDR3 length: 15 amino acids. From germline, CDR1 is LGHNA and CDR2 YSLEER. The CDR3 loop reads CASSQVGQGGETQYF. CDR3 sequence (DNA): TGCGCCAGCAGCCAAGTAGGGCAGGGCGGCGAGACCCAGTACTTC.

V is TRBV6-6 and J is TRBJ1-2; 7 bases are a match to TRBD1. CDR1 is MNHNY and CDR2 is SVGAGI in the germline V gene (reference sequence). This CDR3 spans 15 amino acids. Germline trimming cut 6 bases from V and 4 bases from J; bases unmatched to any gene: 11. CDR3 sequence: CASSTDRDLGYGYTF. The CDR3 DNA is TGTGCCAGCAGCACAGACAGGGATCTAGGCTATGGCTACACCTTC.

CDR3: CASSPALRGNNEKLFF. CDR3 DNA: TGTGCCAGCTCACCAGCCCTCAGGGGAAATAATGAAAAACTGTTTTTT. The chain employs TRBV18 and TRBJ1-4; weak D call: TRBD1 (6 bases). This CDR3 region has 16 residues. Trimming removed 2 bases from V and 4 bases from J, with 14 bases in between. CDR1 is KGHSH, CDR2 LQKENI, per germline.

This clone was observed once. The chain carries TRBV7-6 and TRBJ2-7; D assignment may be TRBD1 or TRBD2 (5 bases each). The CDR3 extends over 16 amino acids. Germline loops: CDR1 SGHVS, CDR2 FNYEAQ. Between the trimmed V and J ends, which lost 5 bases and 0 bases, there was a span of 17 bases. This chain's CDR3 is CASSPRWAGSSYEQYF. CDR3 coding DNA: TGTGCCAGCAGCCCACGGTGGGCAGGGAGCTCCTACGAGCAGTACTTC. Based on the CDR3 plus reference TRBV7-6 and TRBJ2-7, the full variable domain is GAGVSQSPRYKVTKRGQDVALRCDPISGHVSLYWYRQALGQGPEFLTYFNYEAQQDKSGLPNDRFSAERPEGSISTLTIQRTEQRDSAMYRCASSPRWAGSSYEQYFGPGTRLTVT.

This chain uses TRBV13 with TRBJ2-4, with a possible D match to TRBD1 (6 bases). This CDR3 contains 16 residues. CDR1 is PRHDT and CDR2 is FYEKMQ in the germline V gene (reference sequence). The V gene lost 5 bases and the J gene lost 0 bases, with 14 bases spanning the gap. The DNA for the CDR3 is TGTGCCAGCAGCCCAACAGGGTTATCAGCCAAAAACATTCAGTACTTC. This gives the protein CASSPTGLSAKNIQYF.

This clone was seen a handful of times. The CDR3: CASSIKLGRETQYF. The DNA for the CDR3 is TGTGCCAGCAGCATCAAGTTGGGGCGAGAGACCCAGTACTTC. The chain joins TRBV5-4 to TRBJ2-5; tentatively, D is TRBD1 (5 bases). The length of the CDR3 is 14 residues. The germline CDR1 and CDR2 sequences are SGHNT and YYREEE (reference sequence). The V end lost 4 bases, the J end lost 4 bases, and 14 bases lay between the germline ends.

The chain joins TRBV6-4 to TRBJ2-1; D call uncertain. This CDR3 is 15 amino acids long. Trimming cost V 3 bases and J 3 bases, with 12 bases left between them. Germline V gives CDR1 MRHNA, CDR2 SNTAGT. CDR3 nucleotides: TGTGCCAGCAGTGAGGAAGGAGTATTCTACAATGAGCAGTTCTTC. The encoded protein is CASSEEGVFYNEQFF.

The chain uses TRBV19 and TRBJ2-7; D possibly corresponds to TRBD1 (5 bases). The V end was cut by 2 bases, the J end by 0 bases, with 23 bases between. Germline lookup yields CDR1 LNHDA and CDR2 SQIVND (reference sequence). The CDR3 sequence is 19 residues long. The CDR3 DNA is TGTGCCAGTAGTATATCTCTCGTCAGGGTGATTCAGAGCTCCTACGAGCAGTACTTC. Amino acid sequence: CASSISLVRVIQSSYEQYF. The whole variable domain, remainder taken from reference TRBV19 and TRBJ2-7, is DGGITQSPKYLFRKEGQNVTLSCEQNLNHDAMYWYRQDPGQGLRLIYYSQIVNDFQKGDIAEGYSVSREKKESFPLTVTSAQKNPTAFYLCASSISLVRVIQSSYEQYFGPGTRLTVT.

In its sample, this clone was seen many times. The chain recombines TRBV6-6 with TRBJ1-2; unclear D gene. Trimming left V 4 bases short and J 4 bases short, with 7 bases between. CDR1 and CDR2 (germline): MNHNY, SVGAGI (reference sequence). The CDR3 runs 12 residues. The CDR3 nucleotides are TGTGCCAGCAGTTCCCCCGCCTATGGCTACACCTTC. It codes for CASSSPAYGYTF.

This chain links TRBV19 with TRBJ2-5; tentatively, D is TRBD1 or TRBD2 (5 bases each). The CDR3 contains 13 residues. Germline assignment: CDR1 LNHDA and CDR2 SQIVND (reference sequence). Trimming took 8 bases from V and 5 from J, leaving 15 bases between them. The CDR3 DNA sequence: TGTGCCAGTTCAGGACGGGGACGGGAGACCCAGTACTTC. Its protein product is CASSGRGRETQYF. Variable domain in full (rest from reference TRBV19 and TRBJ2-5): DGGITQSPKYLFRKEGQNVTLSCEQNLNHDAMYWYRQDPGQGLRLIYYSQIVNDFQKGDIAEGYSVSREKKESFPLTVTSAQKNPTAFYLCASSGRGRETQYFGPGTRLLVL.

The chain uses TRBV10-3 and TRBJ1-5; D possibly corresponds to TRBD1 (6 bases). This CDR3 has 15 amino acids. The V end lost 3 bases, the J end lost 2 bases, and 11 bases lay between the germline ends. CDR1 and CDR2 from the germline V gene are ENHRY and SYGVKD. In nucleotides, the CDR3 is TGTGCCATCAGTGAAACTGGGGGCGGCAATCAGCCCCAGCATTTT. It codes for CAISETGGGNQPQHF.